These T cell receptor beta chains were read from a single sample in a study of T cell repertoires in cytomegalovirus infection. One entry per CDR3 protein, called by TCRdb with MiXCR from the reads. This table has roughly 250,000 distinct CDR3 sequences, more than 9% appearing once. The source material was PBMCs. Receptors were obtained from a human donor in good health (CMV status not recorded). Some clones in this sample may be carry-over from other donors' samples. Both conserved end residues are part of each CDR3. Fields, in order: CDR3 length, J gene, clone size, D gene, V gene, CDR3 DNA, CDR3 protein. D genes are given only for firm matches. Clone size appears in some rows only: once, few, many, or a class for an expanded clone.

>14|TRBJ2-3|.|.|TRBV30
TGTGCCTGGAACACCCATGACAGGTCAGATACGCAGTATTTT
CAWNTHDRSDTQYF
>14|TRBJ1-1|many|.|TRBV7-2
TGTGCCAGCAGATTAGGGGTGGAAAACACTGAAGCTTTCTTT
CASRLGVENTEAFF
>15|TRBJ1-5|.|.|TRBV4-3
TGCGCCAGCAGCCAAGATGTCTGGGTAGATCAGCCCCAGCATTTT
CASSQDVWVDQPQHF
>14|TRBJ1-2|many|.|TRBV7-9
TGTGCCAGCAGCCCTCGGGGTCCGAACTATGGCTACACCTTC
CASSPRGPNYGYTF
>17|TRBJ2-4|many|TRBD2|TRBV27
TGTGCCAGCAGTTCTTGGGGACTAGCGGGAGGCGAGAACATTCAGTACTTC
CASSSWGLAGGENIQYF
>13|TRBJ2-7|.|.|TRBV11-2
TGTGCCAGCAGCATGACAGATTCCTACGAGCAGTACTTC
CASSMTDSYEQYF
>19|TRBJ1-1|many|TRBD1|TRBV7-2
TGTGCCAGCAGCACCCGGACAGGGGGCGCGGTGTGGATGAACACTGAAGCTTTCTTT
CASSTRTGGAVWMNTEAFF
>13|TRBJ2-7|many|TRBD1|TRBV7-2
TGTGCCAGCAGCCGGGACAGGGTAGGCGAGCAGTACTTC
CASSRDRVGEQYF
>15|TRBJ1-5|few|.|TRBV7-2
TGTGCCAGCAGCATACGAACCGTAAGCAATCAGCCCCAGCATTTT
CASSIRTVSNQPQHF
>15|TRBJ2-7|many|.|TRBV7-6
TGTGCCAGCACTAATCAACCGGGGAGCTCCTACGAGCAGTACTTC
CASTNQPGSSYEQYF
>17|TRBJ1-6|.|.|TRBV4-3
TGCGCCAGCAGCCAAGAATTTATGAGCTCCTATAATTCACCCCTCCACTTT
CASSQEFMSSYNSPLHF
>14|TRBJ2-7|many|TRBD2|TRBV6-1
TGTGCCAGCAGTGGACTAGCGGGAGGGTACGAGCAGTACTTC
CASSGLAGGYEQYF
>13|TRBJ2-2|.|.|TRBV7-2
TGTGCCAGCAGCTTATCTCCACCTGGGGAGCTGTTTTTT
CASSLSPPGELFF
>19|TRBJ2-4|many|TRBD2|TRBV4-2
TGTGCCAGCAGCCCCGGTGAGGCTAGCGGGAGTCTAGCCAAAAACATTCAGTACTTC
CASSPGEASGSLAKNIQYF
>15|TRBJ1-1|many|.|TRBV5-6
TGTGCCAGCAGCCCTACTCGGGGGGCGGGCACTGAAGCTTTCTTT
CASSPTRGAGTEAFF
>12|TRBJ2-7|many|.|TRBV7-2
TGTGCTACCGTACAGGAGGGCTACGAGCAGTACTTC
CATVQEGYEQYF
>14|TRBJ2-2|.|.|TRBV7-2
TGTGCCAGCAGCCCGGGACTCACCACCGGGGAGCTGTTTTTT
CASSPGLTTGELFF
>16|TRBJ2-1|.|.|TRBV3-1
TGTGCCAGCAGCCACGCCAGGACCTACTCCTACAATGAGCAGTTCTTC
CASSHARTYSYNEQFF
>15|TRBJ2-5|many|TRBD1|TRBV7-2
TGTGCCAGCAGCCTGGCGGGACAGGGTTGGGAGACCCAGTACTTC
CASSLAGQGWETQYF
>13|TRBJ1-5|few|.|TRBV7-9
TGTGCCAGCAGCTTGCACAGTGATCAGCCCCAGCATTTT
CASSLHSDQPQHF
>14|TRBJ1-3|few|.|TRBV27
TGTGCCAGCAGTTCTAGGGGCAGTGGAAACACCATATATTTT
CASSSRGSGNTIYF
>15|TRBJ1-3|many|.|TRBV11-1
TGTGCCAGCACCCATGACTGGTCCTCTGGAAACACCATATATTTT
CASTHDWSSGNTIYF
>13|TRBJ2-7|many|.|TRBV12-3/TRBV12-4
TGTGCCAGCAGCTGGGGCGTGCCCTACGAGCAGTACTTC
CASSWGVPYEQYF
>13|TRBJ2-1|many|.|TRBV7-2
TGTGCCAGCAGCTTAGCCGGGAGAGATGAGCAGTTCTTC
CASSLAGRDEQFF
>14|TRBJ2-5|many|.|TRBV9
TGTGCCAGCAGCTCGGGACCGAGGGTGGAGACCCAGTACTTC
CASSSGPRVETQYF
>15|TRBJ1-4|.|TRBD1|TRBV19
TGTGCCAGTAGTAGCCAACAGGGGTCGGAGGAAAAACTGTTTTTT
CASSSQQGSEEKLFF
>15|TRBJ2-7|many|.|TRBV12-3/TRBV12-4
TGTGCCAGCAGTTTAGGTGCCTTGGGAGCGCACGAGCAGTACTTC
CASSLGALGAHEQYF
>14|TRBJ1-5|many|.|TRBV19
TGTGCCAGTAGTTCTCCGGGTAGCAATCAGCCCCAGCATTTT
CASSSPGSNQPQHF
>17|TRBJ2-3|.|.|TRBV7-6
TGTGCCAGCAGCCCAGGTCTGGGGGACTCAGTCACAGATACGCAGTATTTT
CASSPGLGDSVTDTQYF
>14|TRBJ1-1|many|.|TRBV12-3/TRBV12-4
TGTGCCAGCAGCCCGGGACACTCGAACACTGAAGCTTTCTTT
CASSPGHSNTEAFF
>14|TRBJ2-1|few|.|TRBV28
TGTGCCAGCAGTTTTCGGCAGCAGTACAATGAGCAGTTCTTC
CASSFRQQYNEQFF
>16|TRBJ2-2|many|.|TRBV5-4
TGTGCCAGCAGCTTGGGTGGCGACTTGGGGGCCGGGGAGCTGTTTTTT
CASSLGGDLGAGELFF
>13|TRBJ1-2|few|.|TRBV12-3/TRBV12-4
TGTGCCAGCAGCCGGGGGCTTTTCTATGGCTACACCTTC
CASSRGLFYGYTF
>15|TRBJ2-2|.|.|TRBV5-1
TGCGCCAGCAGCCCCTCGGGACTCTTTCCCGGGGAGCTGTTTTTT
CASSPSGLFPGELFF
>15|TRBJ2-3|many|TRBD2|TRBV7-2
TGTGCCAGCAGCAGTAGCGGGATCAGCACAGATACGCAGTATTTT
CASSSSGISTDTQYF
>13|TRBJ1-4|many|TRBD1|TRBV7-2
TGTGCCAGCAGCGAGCAGACAGGGGGAAAACTGTTTTTT
CASSEQTGGKLFF